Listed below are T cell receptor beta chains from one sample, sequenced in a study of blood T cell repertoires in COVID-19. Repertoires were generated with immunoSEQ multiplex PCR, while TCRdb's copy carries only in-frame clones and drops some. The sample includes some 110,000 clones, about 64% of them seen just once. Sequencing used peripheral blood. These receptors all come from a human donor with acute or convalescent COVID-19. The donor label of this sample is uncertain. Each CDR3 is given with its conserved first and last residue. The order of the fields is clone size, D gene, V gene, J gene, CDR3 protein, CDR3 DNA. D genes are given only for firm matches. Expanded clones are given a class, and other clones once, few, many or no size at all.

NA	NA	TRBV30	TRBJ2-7	CAWSVRLNEQYF	TGTGCCTGGAGTGTACGACTTAACGAGCAGTACTTC
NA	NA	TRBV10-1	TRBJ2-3	CASSENPAADTQYF	TGCGCCAGCAGTGAGAACCCGGCGGCAGATACGCAGTATTTT
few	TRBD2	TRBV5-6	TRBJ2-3	CASSWAGGYDTQYF	TGTGCCAGCAGCTGGGCGGGGGGCTACGATACGCAGTATTTT
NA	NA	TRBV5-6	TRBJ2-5	CASTHFGETQYF	TGTGCCAGCACCCACTTCGGAGAGACCCAGTACTTC
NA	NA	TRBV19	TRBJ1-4	CASSLGHLNEKLFF	TGTGCCAGTAGTCTCGGACACCTCAATGAAAAACTGTTTTTT
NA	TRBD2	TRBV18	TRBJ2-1	CASSPHSGAAYNEQFF	TGTGCCAGCTCACCACATAGCGGGGCCGCCTACAATGAGCAGTTCTTC
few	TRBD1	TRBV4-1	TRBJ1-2	CASSQVFDRGTNYGYTF	TGCGCCAGCAGCCAAGTATTCGACAGGGGAACTAACTATGGCTACACCTTC
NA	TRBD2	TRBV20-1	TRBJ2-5	CSASRGGQAETQYF	TGCAGTGCTAGTCGGGGGGGCCAGGCGGAGACCCAGTACTTC
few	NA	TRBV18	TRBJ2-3	CASSPGLQGRDSTDTQYF	TGTGCCAGCTCACCTGGACTACAGGGGCGGGATAGCACAGATACGCAGTATTTT
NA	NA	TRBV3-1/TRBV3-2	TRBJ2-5	CASSPGLLIGETQYF	TGTGCCAGCAGCCCGGGACTTCTTATTGGGGAGACCCAGTACTTC
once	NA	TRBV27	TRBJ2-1	CASSLSPGEQFF	TGTGCCAGCAGTTTAAGTCCCGGTGAGCAGTTCTTC
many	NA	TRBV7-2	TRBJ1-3	CASSLEHRGNTIYF	TGTGCCAGCAGCTTAGAGCACAGGGGAAACACCATATATTTT
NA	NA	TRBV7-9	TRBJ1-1	CASSLGGIEAFF	TGTGCCAGCAGCTTGGGGGGGATTGAAGCTTTCTTT
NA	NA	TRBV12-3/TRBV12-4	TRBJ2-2	CASSFRRTGELFF	TGTGCCAGCAGCTTTCGGAGGACCGGGGAGCTGTTTTTT
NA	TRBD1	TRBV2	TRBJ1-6	CASRDRFTRSPLHF	TGTGCCAGCAGGGACAGGTTTACTCGGTCACCCCTCCACTTT
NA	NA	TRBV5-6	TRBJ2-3	CASSLWGPGTDTQYF	TGTGCCAGCAGCTTATGGGGGCCGGGCACAGATACGCAGTATTTT
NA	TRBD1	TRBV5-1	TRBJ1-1	CASSLGDRADTEAFF	TGCGCCAGCAGCTTGGGGGACAGGGCGGACACTGAAGCTTTCTTT
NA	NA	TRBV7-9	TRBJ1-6	CASSLGQGFYNSPLHF	TGTGCCAGCAGCTTAGGGCAGGGGTTTTATAATTCACCCCTCCACTTT
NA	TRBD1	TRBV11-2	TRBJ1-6	CASSPDRVKNNSPLHF	TGTGCCAGCAGCCCAGACAGGGTAAAAAATAATTCACCCCTCCACTTT
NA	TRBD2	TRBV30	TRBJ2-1	CAWVKLAMFPNEQFF	TGTGCCTGGGTGAAACTAGCGATGTTCCCCAATGAGCAGTTCTTC
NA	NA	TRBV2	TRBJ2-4	CASSEHPGVAKNIQYF	TGTGCCAGCAGTGAACATCCGGGGGTAGCCAAAAACATTCAGTACTTC
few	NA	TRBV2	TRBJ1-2	CASSEDLRGGHGYTF	TGTGCCAGCAGTGAAGACCTCCGGGGAGGTCATGGCTACACCTTC
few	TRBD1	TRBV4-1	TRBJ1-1	CASSQGRGQGAHRGMAEAFF	TGCGCCAGCAGCCAAGGGCGAGGACAGGGGGCGCATCGGGGTATGGCTGAAGCTTTCTTT
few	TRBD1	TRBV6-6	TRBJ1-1	CASSYFTGGRNTEAFF	TGTGCCAGCAGTTACTTTACAGGGGGTAGGAACACTGAAGCTTTCTTT
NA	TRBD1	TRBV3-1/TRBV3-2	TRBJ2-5	CASSQVRGETQYF	TGTGCCAGCAGCCAAGTCAGGGGGGAGACCCAGTACTTC
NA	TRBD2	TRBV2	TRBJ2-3	CASSEWLAGGTDTQYF	TGTGCCAGCAGTGAATGGCTAGCGGGGGGTACAGATACGCAGTATTTT
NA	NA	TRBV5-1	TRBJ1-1	CASSPAGAGNTEAFF	TGCGCCAGCAGCCCGGCTGGGGCAGGGAACACTGAAGCTTTCTTT
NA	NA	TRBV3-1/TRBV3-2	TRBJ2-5	CASSSLYRGGLQETQYF	TGTGCCAGCAGCTCCCTGTATAGGGGGGGGCTCCAAGAGACCCAGTACTTC
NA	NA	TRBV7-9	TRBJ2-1	CASSSTRARLLDNEQFF	TGTGCCAGCAGCTCGACAAGGGCACGGCTACTAGACAATGAGCAGTTCTTC
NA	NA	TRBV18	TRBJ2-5	CASSPQAGPEETQYF	TGTGCCAGCTCACCACAGGCAGGGCCCGAAGAGACCCAGTACTTC
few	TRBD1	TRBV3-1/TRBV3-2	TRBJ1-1	CASSYRGSFDTEAFF	TGTGCCAGCAGCTACAGGGGGAGTTTCGACACTGAAGCTTTCTTT
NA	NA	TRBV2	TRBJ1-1	CASSEARVPAFF	TGTGCCAGCAGTGAAGCACGGGTACCAGCTTTCTTT
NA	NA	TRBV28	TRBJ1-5	CASSRPQGRRQPQHF	TGTGCCAGCAGTCGCCCCCAGGGCAGACGACAGCCCCAGCATTTT
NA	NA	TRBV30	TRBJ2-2	CAWSAPRRGAGELFF	TGTGCCTGGAGTGCCCCCCGCAGGGGCGCCGGGGAGCTGTTTTTT
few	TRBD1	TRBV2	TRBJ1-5	CASSSRGFSNQPQHF	TGTGCCAGCTCTAGCAGGGGGTTCAGCAATCAGCCCCAGCATTTT
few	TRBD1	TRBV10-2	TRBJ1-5	CASSPGGAGQPQHF	TGCGCCAGCAGTCCAGGGGGCGCGGGTCAGCCCCAGCATTTT
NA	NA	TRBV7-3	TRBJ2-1	CASSLSSSGGEQFF	TGTGCCAGCAGCTTATCCAGTTCGGGCGGGGAGCAGTTCTTC
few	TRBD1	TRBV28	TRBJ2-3	CASSWWDRATDTQYF	TGTGCCAGCAGTTGGTGGGACAGGGCCACAGATACGCAGTATTTT
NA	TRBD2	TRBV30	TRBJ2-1	CAWSVLAAPYNEQFF	TGTGCCTGGAGTGTACTAGCGGCCCCCTACAATGAGCAGTTCTTC
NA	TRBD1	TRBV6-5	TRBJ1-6	CASKAYNRGSPLHF	TGTGCCAGCAAGGCCTATAACAGGGGTTCACCCCTCCACTTT
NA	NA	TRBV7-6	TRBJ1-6	CASSSSVQGNSPLHF	TGTGCCAGCAGCTCAAGCGTCCAGGGAAATTCACCCCTCCACTTT
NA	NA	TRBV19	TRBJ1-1	CASSRALNTEAFF	TGTGCCAGTAGTAGAGCCCTGAACACTGAAGCTTTCTTT
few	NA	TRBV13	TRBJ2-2	CASSSRGAITGELFF	TGTGCCAGCAGCTCTCGGGGGGCAATCACCGGGGAGCTGTTTTTT